This T cell receptor (beta chain) came from a study of T cell repertoires in ileal Crohn's disease. Study at large: Operated complications were stricturing disease (approximately 61%) and penetrating disease (approximately 39%). M6 samples are neoterminal ileum biopsies from postoperative colonoscopy. Findings and caveats of the study: Every patient over 26.8% clonality showed endoscopic recurrence. Endoscopy was done a median approximately 6.9 months after surgery.

TCRdb keeps only in-frame clones here, not all; method: immunoSEQ multiplex PCR. The sample consists of 1,500 or so clones, 80% to 90% of them appearing once. This CDR3 spans 13 amino acids. From germline, CDR1 is SGHDT and CDR2 YYEEEE. Trimming took off 0 bases at V and 7 bases at J, with 10 bases between the two ends. Time point described: neoterminal ileum biopsy at postoperative endoscopy, about 6 months after surgery. Note on this clone: Its antigen is not identified.

This receptor was obtained from an adult with Crohn's disease. Sequenced: ileal tissue. This chain uses TRBV5-6 with TRBJ1-2; D is uncertain. The DNA of the CDR3 is TGTGCCAGCAGCTTGGACCGCGGGGTTGGCTACACCTTC. Amino acids: CASSLDRGVGYTF.